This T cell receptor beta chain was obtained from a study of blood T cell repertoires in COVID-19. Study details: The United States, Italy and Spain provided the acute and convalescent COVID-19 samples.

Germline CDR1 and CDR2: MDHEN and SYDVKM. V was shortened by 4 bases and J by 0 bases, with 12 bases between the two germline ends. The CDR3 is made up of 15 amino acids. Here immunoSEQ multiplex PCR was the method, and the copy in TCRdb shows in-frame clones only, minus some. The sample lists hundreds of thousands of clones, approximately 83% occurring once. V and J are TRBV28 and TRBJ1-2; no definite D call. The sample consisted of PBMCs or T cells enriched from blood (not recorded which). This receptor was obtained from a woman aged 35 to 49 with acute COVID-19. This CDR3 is CASSSAGYSNYGYTF. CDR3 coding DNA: TGTGCCAGCAGTTCGGCGGGCTACTCTAACTATGGCTACACCTTC.